The 8 T cell receptor beta chains below were found in one sample sequenced in a study of T cell repertoires in cytomegalovirus infection. TCRdb re-analysed the reads in MiXCR, keeping a single row per CDR3 protein. The table shows some 180,000 distinct CDR3 sequences, with approximately 9.7% occurring only once. Material for sequencing was PBMCs. The source is a human donor in good health (CMV status not recorded). Some clones in this sample may be carry-over from other donors' samples.

The gene calls are TRBV12-3 or TRBV12-4 and TRBJ2-1; possibly TRBD1 or TRBD2 for D (7 bases each). This CDR3 region has 14 residues. V dropped 2 bases and J dropped 8 bases, with 13 bases sitting between them. In DNA, the CDR3 is TGTGCCAGCAGTTTAAAACAGGGGAGGGATGAGCAGTTCTTC. Translation: CASSLKQGRDEQFF.

The chain is built from TRBV4-1 and TRBJ2-4; D is uncertain. The CDR3 is 17 amino acids. V lost 0 bases and J lost 0, with 12 bases in between. The V gene's germline CDR1 is MGHRA and CDR2 YSYEKL. The CDR3 region is CASSQEVTKLAKNIQYF. CDR3 sequence (DNA): TGCGCCAGCAGCCAAGAAGTGACGAAGCTAGCCAAAAACATTCAGTACTTC.

The table lists this clonotype with many counts. This chain uses TRBV20-1 with TRBJ2-7; no clear D. Deletions cut 0 bases from V and 3 bases from J, with 9 bases between. This CDR3 is 13 amino acids long. CDR1 is DFQATT and CDR2 is SNEGSKA in the germline V gene (reference sequence). The CDR3 DNA reads TGCAGTGCTAGAGAAGACTTAAGCTACGAGCAGTACTTC. Translating gives CSAREDLSYEQYF.

V usage is TRBV29-1 and J usage is TRBJ1-6; TRBD1 is a possible D gene (6 bases). V was trimmed by 4 bases and J by 5 bases, leaving 9 bases between them. The CDR3 is 13 amino acids. CDR1 and CDR2 from the germline V gene are SQVTM and ANQGSEA. The CDR3 DNA reads TGCAGCGTTGGGACAGACGATAATTCACCCCTCCACTTT. Its translation: CSVGTDDNSPLHF.

This clonotype was observed a few times. The V gene is TRBV6-6, the J gene TRBJ2-1; 7 nucleotides align to TRBD2. J gave up 5 bases and V 5 bases, and 6 bases lay outside the gene matches. Germline V gene data show CDR1 as MNHNY and CDR2 as SVGAGI (reference sequence). The CDR3 sequence is 14 residues long. The CDR3 spells CASSPGGPNNEQFF. The DNA for the CDR3 is TGTGCCAGCAGTCCGGGGGGACCAAACAATGAGCAGTTCTTC.

The J gene is TRBJ1-1, the V gene TRBV28; D might be TRBD1 (5 bases). The V gene's germline CDR1 is MDHEN and CDR2 SYDVKM. Between the trimmed V and J ends, which lost 1 base and 1 base, there was a span of 7 bases. The CDR3 spans 14 residues. CDR3 residues: CASSLFGANTEAFF. Written as DNA, the CDR3 is TGTGCCAGCAGTTTATTCGGGGCGAACACTGAAGCTTTCTTT.

The chain carries TRBV5-1 and TRBJ2-1, with 7 nucleotides matching TRBD2. From germline, CDR1 is SGHRS and CDR2 YFSETQ. The J segment lost 10 bases and the V segment lost 4 bases, leaving 17 bases of the junction unmatched. This CDR3 region has 16 residues. DNA of the CDR3: TGCGCCAGCAGCGCTCGACTAGGGAGGGAGGGGACGGAGCAGTTCTTC. Amino acids: CASSARLGREGTEQFF.

V usage is TRBV28 and J usage is TRBJ2-1, with D tentatively TRBD1 (5 bases). The CDR3 runs 13 residues. V was clipped by 5 bases and J by 10 bases, with 15 bases between them. Germline V gene lookup returns CDR1 MDHEN and CDR2 SYDVKM. CDR3 coding DNA: TGTGCCAGCAGTCTCCAGGGCGCCTGGGAGCAGTTCTTC. This translates into CASSLQGAWEQFF.